Presented here are 23 T cell receptor beta chains from one specimen sequenced in a study of T cell changes during pregnancy in multiple sclerosis. Sequenced by immunoSEQ multiplex PCR; TCRdb stores in-frame clones only, minus some. Of around 130,000 clones listed, under 95% are singletons. The input for sequencing was peripheral blood, taken before pregnancy. The origin of the receptors is a female donor with multiple sclerosis, enrolled in a pregnancy study.

The genes are TRBV5-6 and TRBJ2-3, with TRBD1 identical over 8 bases. Germline assignment: CDR1 SGHDT and CDR2 YYEEEE. This CDR3 region has 17 residues. Trimming took 4 bases from V and 2 from J; bases not matched to a gene: 12. The CDR3 bases are TGTGCCAGCAGCCCGGTGGTGACAGGGGCTCTCACAGATACGCAGTATTTT. Translation: CASSPVVTGALTDTQYF.

This clone showed up just once. The rearrangement joins TRBV5-1 to TRBJ1-2, with TRBD1 as a possible D gene (6 bases). This CDR3 comprises 14 residues. Trimming shortened V by 4 bases and J by 4 bases, and 14 bases separated the two germline ends. From germline, CDR1 is SGHRS and CDR2 YFSETQ. The CDR3 reads CASSADRSGYGYTF. The CDR3 nucleotides read TGCGCCAGCAGCGCCGACAGGAGCGGCTATGGCTACACCTTC.

V usage is TRBV9 and J usage is TRBJ1-5, with 7 bases identical to TRBD1. V trimming: 4 bases; J trimming: 0 bases; junction bases outside the gene matches: 4. This CDR3 is built from 15 residues. CDR1 and CDR2 (germline): SGDLS, YYNGEE. CDR3 in DNA: TGTGCCAGCAGCCCACAGGGGTATAGCAATCAGCCCCAGCATTTT. This translates into CASSPQGYSNQPQHF.

The rearrangement uses TRBV10-3 and TRBJ2-1, with 12 bases identical to TRBD2. Trimming at V came to 10 bases and at J to 6 bases, leaving 10 bases not matched to a gene. The germline CDR1 and CDR2 sequences are ENHRY and SYGVKD. The CDR3 contains 15 residues. The chain's CDR3 is CATSGGTSGLNEQFF. The CDR3, as DNA: TGTGCCACCTCCGGCGGGACTAGCGGGCTCAATGAGCAGTTCTTC.

This sequence joins TRBV14 and TRBJ2-7; the match to TRBD1 covers 8 bases. The ends lost 4 bases at V and 6 bases at J; junction bases unmatched: 5. This CDR3 is 13 amino acids long. Germline V CDR1 and CDR2: SGHDN, FVKESK. The DNA for the CDR3 is TGTGCCAGCAGCCGGACAGGGCTGGGCGAGCAGTACTTC. This translates into CASSRTGLGEQYF.

A note on this clone: The missing conserved phenylalanine or tryptophan at the end of this CDR3 makes a read error likely. V usage is TRBV7-9 and J usage is TRBJ1-2; the D is unclear. CDR1 SEHNR and CDR2 FQNEAQ come from the germline V gene (reference sequence). V was trimmed by 5 bases and J by 8 bases, leaving 24 bases between them. The length of the CDR3 is 16 residues. The CDR3, as DNA: TGTGCCAGCAGCCCGGCTGGACCCCGAGTGCTTTGGGGCTACACCTCC. The encoded protein is CASSPAGPRVLWGYTS.

The V and J genes are TRBV2 and TRBJ2-1; the match to TRBD2 covers 13 bases. V was pared by 3 bases and J by 6 bases, with 5 bases of the junction left unmatched. Germline V CDR1 and CDR2: SNHLY, FYNNEI. This CDR3 contains 16 residues. The CDR3 is CASSEGLAGLGNEQFF. The CDR3 DNA reads as TGTGCCAGCAGTGAGGGACTAGCGGGGTTAGGCAATGAGCAGTTCTTC.

The chain combines TRBV5-1 with TRBJ1-1; D may be TRBD1 (6 bases). Trimming removed 2 bases from V and 3 bases from J, with 17 bases in between. CDR3 length equals 16 residues. Germline V gene lookup returns CDR1 SGHRS and CDR2 YFSETQ. The CDR3 region is CASSLNQQGGHTEAFF. CDR3 DNA: TGCGCCAGCAGCTTAAATCAACAGGGCGGGCACACTGAAGCTTTCTTT.

This chain uses TRBV7-9 with TRBJ1-2, with D hard to call. V was clipped by 0 bases and J by 3 bases, with 11 bases between them. The CDR3 totals 15 residues. Germline values: CDR1 SEHNR, CDR2 FQNEAQ (reference sequence). CDR3 nucleotide sequence: TGTGCCAGCAGCTTAGCGCTAACGGGTGACTATGGCTACACCTTC. It is translated as CASSLALTGDYGYTF.

This rearrangement joins TRBV2 to TRBJ2-1, with TRBD2 matching over 13 bases. The trim removed 6 bases at V and 7 bases at J, leaving 9 bases unmatched. The length of the CDR3 is 16 residues. CDR1 is SNHLY and CDR2 is FYNNEI in the germline V gene. The DNA of the CDR3 is TGTGCCAGCAGAGCCAGACTAGCGGGAGGCGGAAATGAGCAGTTCTTC. This translates into CASRARLAGGGNEQFF.

The CDR3 nucleotides read TGTGCCTGGAATAGGGGACAGGGGGTTGTCAACTATGGCTACACCTTC. Its translation is CAWNRGQGVVNYGYTF. The genes are TRBV30 and TRBJ1-2; 11 bases map to TRBD1. This CDR3 comprises 16 residues. Germline trimming cut 4 bases from V and 2 bases from J; bases unmatched to any gene: 9. Germline CDR1 GTSNPN, CDR2 SVGIG (reference sequence).

The CDR3 is CASSWGQGLYEQYF. The CDR3 DNA reads TGCGCCAGCAGCTGGGGACAGGGTTTATACGAGCAGTACTTC. J is TRBJ2-7 and V is TRBV5-1, with 9 bases fitting TRBD1. This CDR3 has 14 amino acids. The germline gives CDR1 SGHRS, CDR2 YFSETQ. With V trimmed by 3 bases and J by 4 bases, 5 bases remained unmatched.

This chain joins TRBV4-2 and TRBJ1-4; maybe TRBD1 (5 bases). Germline V CDR1 and CDR2: LGHNA, YNFKEQ. V lost 2 bases and J lost 6, with 13 bases in between. This CDR3 spans 15 amino acids. In DNA form, the CDR3 reads TGTGCCAGCAGCCAAAAACAGGCAGGCGATGAAAAACTGTTTTTT. This translates into CASSQKQAGDEKLFF.

The V gene is TRBV6-5, the J gene TRBJ2-5; D is perhaps TRBD2 (6 bases). There are 13 residues in the CDR3. Trimming stripped 6 bases from V and 5 bases from J, with 13 bases between. Germline CDR1 reads MNHEY; CDR2 reads SVGAGI. The CDR3 DNA reads TGTGCCAGCAGCCAAGCGGGTCGGGAGACCCAGTACTTC. This sequence encodes CASSQAGRETQYF.

As for this clone: The CDR3 does not close with the conserved phenylalanine or tryptophan, likely indicating a read error. No DNA is shown, since the ends of the CDR3 on it are uncertain; the CDR3 is the one TCRdb lists. The chain is built from TRBV6-6 and TRBJ1-4; TRBD1 is the table's D call, not checked against the DNA. Germline CDR1 and CDR2: MNHNY and SVGAGI (reference sequence). The CDR3 sequence runs 14 residues, both termini included. CDR3: CASSRTGTGLGWGI.

V gene TRBV2 combines with J gene TRBJ1-2; D is unclear. Germline CDR1 and CDR2: SNHLY and FYNNEI. CDR3 length: 11 residues. Trimming took 3 bases from V and 7 from J, leaving 6 bases between them. CDR3 in amino acids: CASSDVSGYTF. The CDR3 nucleotides read TGTGCCAGCAGTGATGTGAGTGGCTACACCTTC. Full variable domain (missing parts from reference TRBV2 and TRBJ1-2): EPEVTQTPSHQVTQMGQEVILRCVPISNHLYFYWYRQILGQKVEFLVSFYNNEISEKSEIFDDQFSVERPDGSNFTLKIRSTKLEDSAMYFCASSDVSGYTFGSGTRLTVV.

The rearrangement uses TRBV19 and TRBJ2-5, with TRBD2 matching 13 bases. Germline V gives CDR1 LNHDA, CDR2 SQIVND (reference sequence). This CDR3 spans 17 amino acids. With V trimmed by 3 bases and J by 4 bases, 8 bases remained unmatched. In DNA, the CDR3 is TGTGCCAGTAGTATGGGACCGGGACTAGCGGGAACAGAGACCCAGTACTTC. Amino acids: CASSMGPGLAGTETQYF.

The V call is TRBV4-1, the J call TRBJ2-5, with 8 bases that match TRBD1. The germline V gene encodes CDR1 MGHRA and CDR2 YSYEKL. This CDR3 spans 15 amino acids. Trimming took 1 base from V and 2 from J; bases not matched to a gene: 3. CDR3 sequence (DNA): TGCGCCAGCAGCCAAGTCGGGACAGGACAAGAGACCCAGTACTTC. Translating gives CASSQVGTGQETQYF.

The chain is built from TRBV28 and TRBJ2-5, with a weak D call TRBD1 (7 bases). The CDR3 runs 14 residues. The germline CDR1 and CDR2 sequences are MDHEN and SYDVKM. Trimming removed 7 bases at V and 3 bases at J, with 15 bases between. The CDR3 region is CASTGRGVKETQYF. Written as DNA, the CDR3 is TGTGCCAGCACGGGCAGGGGGGTGAAAGAGACCCAGTACTTC.

The chain recombines TRBV19 with TRBJ2-2, with 15 bases that match TRBD2. Trimming cost V 10 bases and J 7 bases; bases outside gene matches: 4. Germline V gene data show CDR1 as LNHDA and CDR2 as SQIVND (reference sequence). The CDR3 length is 14 residues. Written as DNA, the CDR3 is TGTGCCACGGGACTAGCGGGGGGCTACGGGGAGCTGTTTTTT. This encodes CATGLAGGYGELFF.

V is TRBV2 and J is TRBJ2-7; 13 bases align to TRBD2. The V gene's germline CDR1 is SNHLY and CDR2 FYNNEI. There are 18 residues in the CDR3. V was pared by 6 bases and J by 7 bases, with 18 bases of the junction left unmatched. CDR3 sequence: CASRNLGTSGTVAGEQYF. For the CDR3, the DNA is TGTGCCAGCAGAAATCTAGGGACTAGCGGGACGGTAGCTGGTGAGCAGTACTTC.

The V and J genes are TRBV25-1 and TRBJ2-1; the match to TRBD1 covers 9 bases. The CDR3 spans 15 residues. Germline trimming cut 6 bases from V and 8 bases from J; bases unmatched to any gene: 11. Germline CDR1 is MGHDK and CDR2 is SYGVNS. The CDR3 DNA sequence: TGTGCCAGCAGACAGACAGGGGGTCAATTCGATGAGCAGTTCTTC. Translated: CASRQTGGQFDEQFF.

This rearrangement joins TRBV5-1 to TRBJ2-1, with 9 bases fitting TRBD2. The ends lost 4 bases at V and 2 bases at J; junction bases unmatched: 10. Germline CDR1 is SGHRS and CDR2 is YFSETQ. The CDR3 is 17 residues long. This CDR3 reads CASSGISSGGPYNEQFF. CDR3 bases: TGCGCCAGCAGCGGAATCTCCAGCGGGGGGCCCTACAATGAGCAGTTCTTC.